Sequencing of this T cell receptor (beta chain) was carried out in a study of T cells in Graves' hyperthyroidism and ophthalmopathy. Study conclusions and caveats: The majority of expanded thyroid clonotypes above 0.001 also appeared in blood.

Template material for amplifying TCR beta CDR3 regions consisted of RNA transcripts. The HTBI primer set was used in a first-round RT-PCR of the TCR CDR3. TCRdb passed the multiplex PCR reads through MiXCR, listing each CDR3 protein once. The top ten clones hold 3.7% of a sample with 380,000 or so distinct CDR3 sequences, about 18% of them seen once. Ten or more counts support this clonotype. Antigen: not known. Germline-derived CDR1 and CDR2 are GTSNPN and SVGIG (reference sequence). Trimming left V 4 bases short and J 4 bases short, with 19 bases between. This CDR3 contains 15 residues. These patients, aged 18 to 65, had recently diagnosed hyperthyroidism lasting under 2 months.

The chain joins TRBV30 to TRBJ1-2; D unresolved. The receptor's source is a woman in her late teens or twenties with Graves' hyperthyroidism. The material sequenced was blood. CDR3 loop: CAWIRGEITVYGYTF. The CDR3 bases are TGTGCCTGGATCCGCGGGGAGATCACTGTCTATGGCTACACCTTC.